The 27 T cell receptor beta chains below were found in one sample sequenced in a study of patients and donors after allogeneic stem cell transplantation. TCRdb itself ran the RT-PCR reads through MiXCR, one entry per CDR3 protein. The sample carries roughly 940,000 distinct CDR3 sequences, more than 15% recorded once. The sequenced sample consisted of blood, either unsorted or a sorted T cell fraction (not recorded which). The receptors were sampled from a human donor who was either an allogeneic HSCT recipient or a stem cell or donor lymphocyte infusion donor (not recorded which). It is not recorded whose cells these are; they may come from a transplant donor.

The rearrangement uses TRBV7-2 and TRBJ1-5, with a possible D match to TRBD1 (6 bases). Trimming took 8 bases from V and 1 from J, leaving 12 bases between them. There are 14 residues in the CDR3. Germline V gene lookup returns CDR1 SGHTA and CDR2 FQGNSA. CDR3 nucleotides: TGTGCCAGCGTTATAGGGGGGAGCAATCAGCCCCAGCATTTT. Translating gives CASVIGGSNQPQHF.

This clonotype was counted ten times or more. The chain carries TRBV12-3 or TRBV12-4 and TRBJ2-7; D call uncertain. Trimming took off 2 bases at V and 3 bases at J, with 14 bases between the two ends. This CDR3 has 15 amino acids. The CDR3 DNA reads as TGTGCCAGCAGTTTATCGCGGTCATCCTACTACGAGCAGTACTTC. Translating gives CASSLSRSSYYEQYF.

This sequence joins TRBV18 and TRBJ2-5, with 7 bases that match TRBD1. This CDR3 region has 17 residues. Germline V gives CDR1 KGHSH, CDR2 LQKENI. Trimming removed 4 bases from V and 2 bases from J; junction bases left unmatched: 13. The CDR3 region is CASSLLGTDTFQETQYF. CDR3 DNA sequence: TGTGCCAGCTCACTCCTCGGGACAGATACCTTTCAAGAGACCCAGTACTTC.

The rearrangement links TRBV25-1 to TRBJ2-5, with 11 bases identical to TRBD2. This CDR3 comprises 16 residues. CDR1 and CDR2 from the germline V gene are MGHDK and SYGVNS. With 5 bases clipped from V and 1 base from J, the junction kept 6 bases outside the gene matches. The CDR3 reads CASSHTSGSPQETQYF. The CDR3 DNA sequence: TGTGCCAGCAGTCACACTAGCGGGAGTCCCCAAGAGACCCAGTACTTC.

This clonotype was counted only a few times. J is TRBJ2-3 and V is TRBV24-1; D gene unclear. V was cut by 1 base and J by 2 bases, with 18 bases left in between. The CDR3 contains 18 residues. CDR1 KGHDR and CDR2 SFDVKD come from the germline V gene. The CDR3 region has the DNA TGTGCCACCAGTGATTTCCCCCCCCTCCGCGCCGACACAGATACGCAGTATTTT. This encodes CATSDFPPLRADTDTQYF.

V is TRBV24-1 and J is TRBJ2-3; D gene unclear. The CDR3 extends over 13 amino acids. Germline loops: CDR1 KGHDR, CDR2 SFDVKD. Trimming pared 4 bases from V and 4 bases from J, leaving 8 bases between. The CDR3 spells CATSEDVPDTQYF. The CDR3 nucleotides read TGTGCCACCAGTGAGGATGTGCCAGATACGCAGTATTTT.

This clonotype was seen only a few times. The chain is built from TRBV9 and TRBJ2-4; TRBD2 aligns across 13 bases. CDR3 length equals 16 residues. Germline-derived CDR1 and CDR2 are SGDLS and YYNGEE. Losses at the gene ends were 5 bases for V and 6 bases for J; bases not matched to a gene: 8. The CDR3 region has the DNA TGTGCCAGCAGTGAACTAGCGGGGGGGCGGGGAAACATTCAGTACTTC. Its protein is CASSELAGGRGNIQYF.

The chain uses TRBV7-9 and TRBJ2-7, with 11 bases fitting TRBD1. The CDR3 is 17 amino acids. The V segment lost 5 bases and the J segment 4 bases; nucleotides outside the gene matches: 13. Germline values: CDR1 SEHNR, CDR2 FQNEAQ (reference sequence). CDR3 in amino acids: CASSRTIPGQGVYEQYF. The CDR3 region has the DNA TGTGCCAGCAGCCGTACGATTCCGGGACAGGGGGTGTACGAGCAGTACTTC.

This clonotype was observed a handful of times. V and J are TRBV10-3 and TRBJ2-3, with D tentatively TRBD2 (5 bases). The length of the CDR3 is 15 residues. Trimming stripped 10 bases from V and 0 bases from J, with 17 bases between. Germline loops: CDR1 ENHRY, CDR2 SYGVKD. CDR3 sequence: CATRGSVDSTDTQYF. The CDR3 nucleotides read TGTGCCACCCGAGGGAGCGTTGATAGCACAGATACGCAGTATTTT.

V is TRBV7-8 and J is TRBJ1-5; D remains ambiguous. CDR1 and CDR2 (germline): SGHVS, FQNEAQ. This CDR3 region has 16 residues. Trimming shortened V by 4 bases and J by 0 bases, and 13 bases separated the two germline ends. The CDR3 region has the DNA TGTGCCAGCAGCTCCAGCGGAGTATCTAGCAATCAGCCCCAGCATTTT. Protein: CASSSSGVSSNQPQHF.

The rearrangement uses TRBV28 and TRBJ1-5; no firm D call. This CDR3 comprises 16 residues. Germline CDR1 and CDR2: MDHEN and SYDVKM. V lost 7 bases, J lost 2 bases, and 18 bases lay in between. The CDR3 nucleotides read TGTGCCAGCAAGCACGCAACGAGAAGGGGCAATCAGCCCCAGCATTTT. Translated: CASKHATRRGNQPQHF.

In this sample, this clonotype turned up a few times. The chain is built from TRBV29-1 and TRBJ2-3, with D hard to call. V was pared by 3 bases and J by 2 bases, with 18 bases between. The CDR3 contains 16 residues. Germline V gene lookup returns CDR1 SQVTM and CDR2 ANQGSEA. The CDR3 DNA reads TGCAGCGTTGATAAAAGAACTATCGGTGCCACAGATACGCAGTATTTT. This gives the protein CSVDKRTIGATDTQYF.

This clonotype was seen at least ten times. The chain joins TRBV5-1 to TRBJ2-1; 10 bases map to TRBD2. The CDR3 spans 16 residues. V trimming: 0 bases; J trimming: 9 bases; junction bases outside the gene matches: 9. Germline V gene lookup returns CDR1 SGHRS and CDR2 YFSETQ. The CDR3 DNA reads TGCGCCAGCAGCTTGGAAGGTAGCGGGAGGACGGGTGAGCAGTTCTTC. This gives the protein CASSLEGSGRTGEQFF.

This clonotype occurred a few times. This chain uses TRBV10-3 with TRBJ2-3; D ambiguous. The germline CDR1 and CDR2 sequences are ENHRY and SYGVKD. The V and J ends lost 2 bases and 0 bases respectively, with 9 bases between them. The CDR3 covers 15 residues. The CDR3 DNA follows: TGTGCCATCAGTGAGATTGCGGAAAGCACAGATACGCAGTATTTT. Protein sequence: CAISEIAESTDTQYF.

The chain is built from TRBV5-1 and TRBJ2-3; D may correspond to TRBD1 or TRBD2 (5 bases each). Germline CDR1 is SGHRS and CDR2 is YFSETQ. This CDR3 region has 13 residues. Trimming took 0 bases from V and 8 from J, leaving 10 bases between them. CDR3 residues: CASSLAEGPTQYF. Here the CDR3 DNA reads TGCGCCAGCAGCTTGGCCGAGGGGCCTACGCAGTATTTT.

This clonotype occurred many times. The rearrangement uses TRBV20-1 and TRBJ2-1; the match to TRBD2 covers 14 bases. The CDR3 length is 18 residues. V dropped 0 bases and J dropped 7; count of bases not matched to a gene: 11. Germline lookup yields CDR1 DFQATT and CDR2 SNEGSKA (reference sequence). As DNA, the CDR3 is TGCAGTGCTAGAGAGAGGGGACTAGCGGGAGCCCGTCGGAATGAGCAGTTCTTC. The encoded protein is CSARERGLAGARRNEQFF.

This clonotype showed up just a few times. The chain recombines TRBV28 with TRBJ2-7; weak D call: TRBD2 (6 bases). The V end lost 5 bases, the J end lost 3 bases, and 17 bases lay between the germline ends. Germline CDR1 and CDR2: MDHEN and SYDVKM. This CDR3 comprises 15 residues. The CDR3 nucleotides are TGTGCCAGCAGTCCCTCAAGCGGGCCCGTCTACGAGCAGTACTTC. This encodes CASSPSSGPVYEQYF.

This clonotype came up a few times. V is TRBV3-1 and J is TRBJ2-1; no firm D call. CDR1 LGHDT and CDR2 YNNKEL come from the germline V gene (reference sequence). V lost 4 bases, J lost 2 bases, and 15 bases lay in between. The CDR3 covers 16 residues. CDR3 nucleotide sequence: TGTGCCAGCAGCCGACCTGGTGGAGCGACCTACAATGAGCAGTTCTTC. It codes for CASSRPGGATYNEQFF.

A few counts support this clonotype. The chain has TRBV5-1 and TRBJ1-3; possible D gene TRBD1, 6 bases. There are 17 residues in the CDR3. V lost 4 bases, J lost 4 bases, and 21 bases lay in between. Germline V CDR1 and CDR2: SGHRS, YFSETQ. CDR3 sequence (DNA): TGCGCCAGCAGCCCGAATGGCGGGACAATAAAGGGAAACACCATATATTTT. This sequence encodes CASSPNGGTIKGNTIYF.

The table lists this clonotype with a few counts. V is TRBV6-5 and J is TRBJ2-7; D is possibly TRBD1 or TRBD2 (6 bases each). V was trimmed by 3 bases and J by 3 bases, leaving 9 bases between them. Germline-derived CDR1 and CDR2 are MNHEY and SVGAGI. The CDR3 is 13 amino acids. CDR3 region: CASSYRGVYEQYF. DNA of the CDR3: TGTGCCAGCAGTTATAGGGGGGTCTACGAGCAGTACTTC.

Only one count was recorded for this clonotype. The chain joins TRBV28 to TRBJ2-1, with TRBD2 identical over 8 bases. V gave up 5 bases and J gave up 15 bases; unmatched junction bases: 9. CDR1 MDHEN and CDR2 SYDVKM come from the germline V gene. The CDR3 covers 12 residues. CDR3 region: CASSPRTSYGFF. In DNA, the CDR3 is TGTGCCAGCAGTCCCCGGACTAGCTATGGGTTCTTC.

The table lists this clonotype with a few counts. CDR3 amino acids: CASTTDRGDNEQFF. The DNA of the CDR3 is TGCGCCAGCACTACCGACAGGGGGGACAATGAGCAGTTCTTC. The V call is TRBV10-2, the J call TRBJ2-1; TRBD1 agrees at 9 bases. The CDR3 has 14 amino acids. The junction had 6 bases not matched to a gene; V was cut back by 7 bases and J by 5 bases. Germline CDR1 WSHSY, CDR2 SAAADI.

This clonotype occurred a few times. This chain joins TRBV24-1 and TRBJ2-1; weak D call: TRBD2 (6 bases). Germline CDR1 and CDR2: KGHDR and SFDVKD. The CDR3 has 16 amino acids. V was pared by 5 bases and J by 5 bases, with 18 bases between. The chain's CDR3 is CATSASPGERDNEQFF. DNA for the CDR3: TGTGCCACCAGTGCTTCTCCGGGGGAGAGGGACAATGAGCAGTTCTTC.

This clonotype was picked up a small number of times. J is TRBJ1-1 and V is TRBV5-1, with TRBD1 as a possible D gene (5 bases). The CDR3 has 16 residues. Trimming removed 1 base at V and 0 bases at J, with 13 bases between. Germline V lookup: CDR1 SGHRS, CDR2 YFSETQ. The CDR3 nucleotides are TGCGCCAGCAGCTTGTATCGGCGGGACTTGAACACTGAAGCTTTCTTT. It encodes CASSLYRRDLNTEAFF.

This clonotype was seen a single time. The gene calls are TRBV2 and TRBJ2-5, with D perhaps matching TRBD2 (5 bases). Germline V gene sequence: CDR1 SNHLY, CDR2 FYNNEI. The CDR3 runs to 11 residues. The V gene lost 10 bases and the J gene lost 9 bases, with 15 bases spanning the gap. The CDR3, as DNA: TGTGCCACCCTCGTAACCGGGGCCCAGTACTTC. Its translation is CATLVTGAQYF. Together with reference TRBV2 and TRBJ2-5, the CDR3 gives the full variable domain: EPEVTQTPSHQVTQMGQEVILRCVPISNHLYFYWYRQILGQKVEFLVSFYNNEISEKSEIFDDQFSVERPDGSNFTLKIRSTKLEDSAMYFCATLVTGAQYFGPGTRLLVL.

The sample holds many counts of this clonotype. The rearrangement links TRBV20-1 to TRBJ2-3; 8 bases match TRBD1. This CDR3 comprises 17 residues. CDR1 is DFQATT and CDR2 is SNEGSKA in the germline V gene (reference sequence). The V segment lost 5 bases and the J segment 0 bases; nucleotides outside the gene matches: 13. The CDR3 protein is CSAGPSRGPESTDTQYF. CDR3 DNA: TGCAGTGCTGGTCCCTCCAGGGGGCCAGAAAGCACAGATACGCAGTATTTT.

The gene calls are TRBV5-1 and TRBJ1-5; possibly TRBD1 for D (5 bases). This CDR3 spans 14 amino acids. Germline values: CDR1 SGHRS, CDR2 YFSETQ. V was cut by 3 bases and J by 5 bases, with 12 bases left in between. CDR3 DNA: TGCGCCAGCAGCTCGGGGGAGGTCGATCAGCCCCAGCATTTT. Its protein product is CASSSGEVDQPQHF.